This T cell receptor beta chain was documented in a study of neoadjuvant nivolumab and ipilimumab in lung cancer. Sequencing was performed with immunoSEQ multiplex PCR; in TCRdb, only in-frame clones are kept and a portion is missing. The data hold roughly 13,000 clones, with around two thirds observed a single time. Sequenced here: peripheral blood, sampled after neoadjuvant nivolumab, alone or with ipilimumab, at or shortly before surgery. The sequence was collected from an adult with non-small cell lung cancer.

CDR3: CASSLAVGTEAFF. The CDR3 DNA reads as TGCGCCAGCAGCTTGGCCGTAGGGACTGAAGCTTTCTTT. This rearrangement joins TRBV5-1 to TRBJ1-1; D remains unclear. Germline CDR1 reads SGHRS; CDR2 reads YFSETQ. There are 13 residues in the CDR3. V was pared by 0 bases and J by 5 bases, with 8 bases between.